Listed here are 6 T cell receptor beta chains from one sample, sequenced in a study of CD8 T cells in Susac syndrome. cDNA came from roughly 0.47 to 1 ug RNA primed by random hexamers. TCRdb ran MiXCR on the immunoSEQ multiplex PCR reads and lists one entry per CDR3 protein. The profile covers about 150,000 distinct CDR3 sequences, with nearly 97% appearing a single time and 0.14% to 0.15% taken by the ten largest. Source material: CD8+ T cells from PBMCs. These receptors originate from a human donor with multiple sclerosis.

The chain has TRBV30 and TRBJ2-7; D call uncertain. The V and J ends lost 1 base and 7 bases respectively, with 11 bases between them. The CDR3 is 12 residues long. Germline V CDR1 and CDR2: GTSNPN, SVGIG (reference sequence). The CDR3 loop is CAWSDAFGEQYF. The CDR3 bases are TGTGCCTGGAGTGACGCCTTCGGGGAGCAGTACTTC. The whole variable domain, filled in from reference TRBV30 and TRBJ2-7, reads SQTIHQWPATLVQPVGSPLSLECTVEGTSNPNLYWYRQAAGRGLQLLFYSVGIGQISSEVPQNLSASRPQDRQFILSSKKLLLSDSGFYLCAWSDAFGEQYFGPGTRLTVT.

This chain uses TRBV5-1 with TRBJ2-7, with TRBD2 as a possible D gene (5 bases). The CDR3 is 12 residues long. Deletions cut 2 bases from V and 5 bases from J, with 8 bases between. Germline assignment: CDR1 SGHRS and CDR2 YFSETQ. CDR3 protein: CASSFRGDEQYF. The CDR3 DNA follows: TGCGCCAGCAGCTTTCGGGGAGACGAGCAGTACTTC.

The chain uses TRBV20-1 and TRBJ2-2; D is undetermined. V was pared by 8 bases and J by 0 bases, with 10 bases between. This CDR3 is 13 amino acids long. Germline V gene sequence: CDR1 DFQATT, CDR2 SNEGSKA (reference sequence). DNA for the CDR3: TGCAGTACTCAGGAAACGAACACCGGGGAGCTGTTTTTT. It specifies CSTQETNTGELFF.

The chain joins TRBV7-8 to TRBJ2-1; D remains ambiguous. Trimming pared 7 bases from V and 0 bases from J, leaving 16 bases between. CDR3 size: 16 residues. Germline assignment: CDR1 SGHVS and CDR2 FQNEAQ. CDR3 coding DNA: TGTGCCAGCACCAACTCCGTACAAAGCTCCTACAATGAGCAGTTCTTC. Translated, it gives CASTNSVQSSYNEQFF.

The chain links TRBV7-9 to TRBJ2-6, with D tentatively TRBD1 (6 bases). Trimming left V 1 base short and J 1 base short, with 8 bases between. CDR1 is SEHNR, CDR2 FQNEAQ, per germline (reference sequence). This CDR3 region has 16 residues. CDR3 in DNA: TGTGCCAGCAGCTTAGGAGACAGGTCTGGGGCCAACGTCCTGACTTTC. It codes for CASSLGDRSGANVLTF.

The chain is built from TRBV15 and TRBJ2-5; 7 nucleotides match TRBD1. Germline values: CDR1 LNHNV, CDR2 YYDKDF (reference sequence). J gave up 7 bases and V 2 bases, and 10 bases lay outside the gene matches. The CDR3 is 15 residues long. The CDR3: CATSRSRGTALTQYF. The CDR3 nucleotides read TGTGCCACCAGCAGATCGCGTGGGACAGCCCTGACCCAGTACTTC.